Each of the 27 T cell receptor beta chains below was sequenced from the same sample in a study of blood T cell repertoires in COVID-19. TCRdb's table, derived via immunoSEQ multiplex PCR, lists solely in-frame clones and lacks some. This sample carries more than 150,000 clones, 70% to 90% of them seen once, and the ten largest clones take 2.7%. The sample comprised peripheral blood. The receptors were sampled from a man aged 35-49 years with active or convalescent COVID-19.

CDR3 nucleotide sequence: TGTGCCAGCAGCTTATGGGGGGGGACAGGGGCCCAAGAGACCCAGTACTTC. Translating gives CASSLWGGTGAQETQYF. The chain employs TRBV11-2 and TRBJ2-5; 10 bases line up with TRBD1. CDR3 length: 17 residues. Germline CDR1 and CDR2: SGHAT and FQNNGV. Unmatched junction bases numbered 7, after V lost 2 bases and J lost 1 base. Full variable domain (missing parts from reference TRBV11-2 and TRBJ2-5): EAGVAQSPRYKIIEKRQSVAFWCNPISGHATLYWYQQILGQGPKLLIQFQNNGVVDDSQLPKDRFSAERLKGVDSTLKIQPAKLEDSAVYLCASSLWGGTGAQETQYFGPGTRLLVL.

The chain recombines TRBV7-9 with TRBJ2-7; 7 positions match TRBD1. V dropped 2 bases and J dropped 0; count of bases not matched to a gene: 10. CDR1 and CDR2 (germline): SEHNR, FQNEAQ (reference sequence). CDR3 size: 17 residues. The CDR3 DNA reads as TGTGCCAGCAGCTTAAATTATCTCGGACAGGTCTCCTACGAGCAGTACTTC. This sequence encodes CASSLNYLGQVSYEQYF.

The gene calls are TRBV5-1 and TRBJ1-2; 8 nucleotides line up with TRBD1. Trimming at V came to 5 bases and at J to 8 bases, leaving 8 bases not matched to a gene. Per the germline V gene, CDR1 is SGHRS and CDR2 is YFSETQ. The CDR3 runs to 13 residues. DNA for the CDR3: TGCGCCAGCAGTCTTCAACAGGGGGACGGCTACACCTTC. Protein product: CASSLQQGDGYTF.

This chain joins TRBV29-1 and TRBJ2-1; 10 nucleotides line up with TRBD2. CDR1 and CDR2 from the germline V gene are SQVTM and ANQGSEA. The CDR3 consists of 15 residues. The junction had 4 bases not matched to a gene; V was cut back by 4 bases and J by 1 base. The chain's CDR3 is CSVVVAGGSYNEQFF. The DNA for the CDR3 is TGCAGCGTTGTAGTAGCGGGGGGTTCCTACAATGAGCAGTTCTTC.

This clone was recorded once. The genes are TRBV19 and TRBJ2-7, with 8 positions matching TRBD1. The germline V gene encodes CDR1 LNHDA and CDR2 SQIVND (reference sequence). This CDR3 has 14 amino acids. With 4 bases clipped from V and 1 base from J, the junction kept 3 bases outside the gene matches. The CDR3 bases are TGTGCCAGTAGTAGCAGGGGGCTATCCTACGAGCAGTACTTC. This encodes CASSSRGLSYEQYF.

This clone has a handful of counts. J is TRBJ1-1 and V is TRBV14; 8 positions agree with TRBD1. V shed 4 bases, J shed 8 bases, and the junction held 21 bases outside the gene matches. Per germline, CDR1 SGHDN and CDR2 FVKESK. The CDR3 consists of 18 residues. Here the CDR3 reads CASSPWKWGSTGGSEAFF. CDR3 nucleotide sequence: TGTGCCAGCAGCCCGTGGAAGTGGGGATCCACAGGGGGGTCCGAAGCTTTCTTT.

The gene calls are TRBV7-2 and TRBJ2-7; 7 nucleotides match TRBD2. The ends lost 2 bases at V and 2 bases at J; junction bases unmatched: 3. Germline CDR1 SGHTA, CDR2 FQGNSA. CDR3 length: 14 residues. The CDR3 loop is CASSLQAGTYEQYF. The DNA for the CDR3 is TGTGCCAGCAGCTTACAAGCGGGGACCTACGAGCAGTACTTC.

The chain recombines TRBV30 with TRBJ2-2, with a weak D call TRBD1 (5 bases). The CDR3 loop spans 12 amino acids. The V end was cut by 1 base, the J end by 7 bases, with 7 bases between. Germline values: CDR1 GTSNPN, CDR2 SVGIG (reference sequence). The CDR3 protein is CAWSDRIGELFF. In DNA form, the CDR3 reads TGTGCCTGGAGTGACAGGATCGGGGAGCTGTTTTTT.

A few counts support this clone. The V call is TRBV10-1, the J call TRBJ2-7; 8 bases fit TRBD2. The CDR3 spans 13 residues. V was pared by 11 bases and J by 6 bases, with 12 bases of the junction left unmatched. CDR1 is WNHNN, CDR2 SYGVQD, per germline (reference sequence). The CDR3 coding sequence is TGCGCCTCGAGTGGGACTAGAGCGGCCGAGCAGTACTTC. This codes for CASSGTRAAEQYF.

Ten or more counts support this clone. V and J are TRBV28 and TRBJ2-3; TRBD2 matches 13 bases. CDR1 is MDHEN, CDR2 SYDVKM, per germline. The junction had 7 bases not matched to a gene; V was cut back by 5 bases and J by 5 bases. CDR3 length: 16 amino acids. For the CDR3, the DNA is TGTGCCAGCAGTCTGGGACTAGCGGGGAGTGAAGATACGCAGTATTTT. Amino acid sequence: CASSLGLAGSEDTQYF.

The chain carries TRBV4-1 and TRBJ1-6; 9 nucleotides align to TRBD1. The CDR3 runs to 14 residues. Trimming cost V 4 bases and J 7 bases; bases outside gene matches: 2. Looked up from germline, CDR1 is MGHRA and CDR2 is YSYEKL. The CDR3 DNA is TGCGCCAGCAGCCCCGGGACAGGGAATTCACCCCTCCACTTT. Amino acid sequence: CASSPGTGNSPLHF.

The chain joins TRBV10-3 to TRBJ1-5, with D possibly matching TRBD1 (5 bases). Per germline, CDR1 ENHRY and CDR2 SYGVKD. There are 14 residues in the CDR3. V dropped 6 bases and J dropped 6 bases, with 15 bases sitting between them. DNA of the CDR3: TGTGCCATCAGCGAGGACATTTTTAGTCAGCCCCAGCATTTT. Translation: CAISEDIFSQPQHF.

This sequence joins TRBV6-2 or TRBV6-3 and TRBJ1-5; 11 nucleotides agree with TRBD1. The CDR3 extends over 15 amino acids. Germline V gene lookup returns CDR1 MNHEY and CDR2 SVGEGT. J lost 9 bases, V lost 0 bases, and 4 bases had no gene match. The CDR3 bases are TGTGCCAGCAGTTACTCGGGACAGGGGGGTAGGCCCCAGCATTTT. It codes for CASSYSGQGGRPQHF.

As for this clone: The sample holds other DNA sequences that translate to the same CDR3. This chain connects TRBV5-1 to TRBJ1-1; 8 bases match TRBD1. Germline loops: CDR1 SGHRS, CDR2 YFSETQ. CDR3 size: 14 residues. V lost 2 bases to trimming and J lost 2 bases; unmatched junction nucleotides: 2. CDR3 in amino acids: CASSLSGGNTEAFF. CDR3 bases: TGCGCCAGCAGCTTATCAGGGGGCAACACTGAAGCTTTCTTT.

This CDR3 reads CASRQSGVAKNIQYF. CDR3 nucleotides: TGTGCCAGTCGCCAATCAGGGGTAGCCAAAAACATTCAGTACTTC. V gene TRBV19 combines with J gene TRBJ2-4; D may be TRBD1 (6 bases). The CDR3 runs 15 residues. Trimming removed 8 bases at V and 0 bases at J, with 14 bases between. Per the germline V gene, CDR1 is LNHDA and CDR2 is SQIVND (reference sequence).

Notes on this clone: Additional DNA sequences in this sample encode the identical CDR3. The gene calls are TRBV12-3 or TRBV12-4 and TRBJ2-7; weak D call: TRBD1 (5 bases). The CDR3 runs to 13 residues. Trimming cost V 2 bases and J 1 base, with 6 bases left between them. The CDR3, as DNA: TGTGCCAGCAGTTTAAAGGGGTCCTACGAGCAGTACTTC. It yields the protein CASSLKGSYEQYF.

The chain's CDR3 is CASSPYRDIGDNEQFF. The DNA for the CDR3 is TGTGCCAGCAGCCCTTACCGGGACATAGGGGACAATGAGCAGTTCTTC. The V call is TRBV9, the J call TRBJ2-1, with D perhaps matching TRBD1 (6 bases). V lost 4 bases and J lost 5, with 19 bases in between. The CDR3 is 16 residues long. Germline CDR1 is SGDLS and CDR2 is YYNGEE.

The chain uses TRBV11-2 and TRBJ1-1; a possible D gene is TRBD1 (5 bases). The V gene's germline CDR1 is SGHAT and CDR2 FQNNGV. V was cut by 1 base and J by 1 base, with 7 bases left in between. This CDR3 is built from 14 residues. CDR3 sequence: CASSLVRANTEAFF. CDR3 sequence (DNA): TGTGCCAGCAGCTTAGTCAGGGCGAACACTGAAGCTTTCTTT.

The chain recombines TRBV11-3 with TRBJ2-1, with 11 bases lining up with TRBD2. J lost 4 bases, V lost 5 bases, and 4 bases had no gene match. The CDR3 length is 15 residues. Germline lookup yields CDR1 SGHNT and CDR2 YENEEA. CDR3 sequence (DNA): TGTGCCAGCAGCACCGGACTAGCGGGTTACAATGAGCAGTTCTTC. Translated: CASSTGLAGYNEQFF.

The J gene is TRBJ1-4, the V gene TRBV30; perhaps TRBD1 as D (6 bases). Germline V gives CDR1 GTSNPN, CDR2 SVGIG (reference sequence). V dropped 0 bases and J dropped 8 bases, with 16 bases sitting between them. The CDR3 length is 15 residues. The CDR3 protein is CAWSVPGGLEEKLFF. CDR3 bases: TGTGCCTGGAGTGTACCGGGGGGGCTGGAGGAAAAACTGTTTTTT.

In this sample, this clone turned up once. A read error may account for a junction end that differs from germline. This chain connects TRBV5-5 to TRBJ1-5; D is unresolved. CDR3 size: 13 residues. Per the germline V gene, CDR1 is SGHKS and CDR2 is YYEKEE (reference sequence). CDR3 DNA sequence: TGTGCCAGCAGCTGGAATAGCCATCAGCCCCAGCATTTT. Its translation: CASSWNSHQPQHF.

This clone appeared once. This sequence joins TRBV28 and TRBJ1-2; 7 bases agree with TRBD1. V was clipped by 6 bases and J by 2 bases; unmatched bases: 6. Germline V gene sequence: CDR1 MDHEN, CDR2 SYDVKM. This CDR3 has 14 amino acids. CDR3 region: CASRMGQLNYGYTF. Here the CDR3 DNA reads TGTGCCAGCAGAATGGGACAGCTGAACTATGGCTACACCTTC.

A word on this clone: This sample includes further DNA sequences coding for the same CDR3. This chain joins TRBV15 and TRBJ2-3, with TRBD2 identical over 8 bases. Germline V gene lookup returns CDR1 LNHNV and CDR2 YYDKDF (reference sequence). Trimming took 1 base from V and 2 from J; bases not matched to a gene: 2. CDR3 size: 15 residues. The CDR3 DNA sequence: TGTGCCACCAGCAGAGCGGGGGGGCCCACAGATACGCAGTATTTT. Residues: CATSRAGGPTDTQYF.

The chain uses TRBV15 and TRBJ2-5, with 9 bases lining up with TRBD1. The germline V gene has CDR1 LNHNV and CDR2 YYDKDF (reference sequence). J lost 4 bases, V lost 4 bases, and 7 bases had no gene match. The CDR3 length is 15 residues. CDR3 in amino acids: CATSTPGQGAETQYF. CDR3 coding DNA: TGTGCCACCAGCACACCGGGACAGGGAGCAGAGACCCAGTACTTC.

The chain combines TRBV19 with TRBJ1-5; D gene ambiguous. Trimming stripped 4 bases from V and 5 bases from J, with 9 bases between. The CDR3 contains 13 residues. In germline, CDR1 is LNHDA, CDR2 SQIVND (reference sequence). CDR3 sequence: CASSKGLDQPQHF. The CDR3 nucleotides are TGTGCCAGTAGTAAAGGACTGGATCAGCCCCAGCATTTT.

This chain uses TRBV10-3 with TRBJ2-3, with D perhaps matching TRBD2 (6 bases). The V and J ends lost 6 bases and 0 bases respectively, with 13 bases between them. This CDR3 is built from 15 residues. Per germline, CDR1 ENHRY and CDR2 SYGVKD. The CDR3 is CAIRISGTSTDTQYF. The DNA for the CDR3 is TGTGCCATCAGAATTAGCGGAACTAGCACAGATACGCAGTATTTT.

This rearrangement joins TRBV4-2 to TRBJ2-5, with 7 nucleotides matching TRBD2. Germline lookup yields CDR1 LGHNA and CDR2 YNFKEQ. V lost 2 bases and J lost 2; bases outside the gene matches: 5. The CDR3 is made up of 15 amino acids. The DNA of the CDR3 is TGTGCCAGCAGCCAACCCGGGACTACTCAAGAGACCCAGTACTTC. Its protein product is CASSQPGTTQETQYF.